This entry concerns a single T cell receptor beta chain. These data belong to a study of technical replicates of blood from several donors. Profiling relied on immunoSEQ multiplex PCR, and the TCRdb table lists in-frame clones only, not all of them. The sample includes roughly 90,000 clones, less than 96% of them seen just once. The CDR3 covers 15 residues. CDR1 is MNHNS, CDR2 SASEGT, per germline. V shed 0 bases and J 6 bases; nucleotides not matched to a gene: 4. The rearrangement uses TRBV6-1 and TRBJ1-3; 8 bases are shared with TRBD1. The TCR sequence derives from a human donor in good health. The specimen sequenced was T cells isolated from PBMCs. For the CDR3, the DNA is TGTGCCAGCAGTGAAGCTGGACAGGGTGCAAACACCATATATTTT. Translated: CASSEAGQGANTIYF.